Listed below are T cell receptor beta chains from one sample, sequenced in a study of shared clonotypes between healthy human individuals. This table comes from immunoSEQ multiplex PCR, and its TCRdb copy is limited to in-frame clones, with some not included. The sample lists about 980,000 clones, 70% to 85% occurring once. Sequencing was carried out using memory CD4+ T cells sorted from blood. Receptors originate from a man aged 18 to 29 in good health. CDR3s include the opening cysteine and the closing phenylalanine or tryptophan. The D gene is left open where the match is weak. Clone size appears in some rows only: once, few, many, or a class for an expanded clone.

TRBJ1-4,NA,NA,TRBV7-8,CASSLGKGGEKLFF,TGTGCCAGCAGCTTAGGAAAGGGAGGAGAAAAACTGTTTTTT
TRBJ2-7,NA,NA,TRBV6-5,CASNPRSANSYEQYF,TGTGCCAGCAACCCACGATCGGCGAACTCCTACGAGCAGTACTTC
TRBJ2-7,NA,NA,TRBV7-8,CASRPLNLLVYEQYF,TGTGCCAGCAGGCCGCTTAATCTCCTAGTATACGAGCAGTACTTC
TRBJ1-2,NA,TRBD1,TRBV10-3,CASYPGGNYGYTF,TGTGCCTCATACCCAGGGGGGAACTATGGCTACACCTTC
TRBJ2-7,NA,NA,TRBV15,CATSRDQVQGGSYEQYF,TGTGCCACCAGCAGAGATCAAGTACAGGGAGGCTCCTACGAGCAGTACTTC
TRBJ1-2,NA,NA,TRBV6-6,CASSNQVSYGYTF,TGTGCCAGCAGTAATCAGGTCTCCTATGGCTACACCTTC
TRBJ1-2,NA,NA,TRBV30,CAWTSPQGSYYGYTF,TGTGCCTGGACCTCTCCCCAGGGGTCGTATTATGGCTACACCTTC
TRBJ1-5,NA,TRBD1,TRBV11-3,CASSYPGQGHQPQHF,TGTGCCAGCAGCTACCCGGGACAGGGGCATCAGCCCCAGCATTTT
TRBJ1-1,few,TRBD1,TRBV30,CASETGIYGAFF,TGTGCCTCGGAGACAGGGATTTACGGAGCTTTCTTT
TRBJ1-3,NA,NA,TRBV6-1,CASMDWGGQDTIYF,TGTGCCAGCATGGACTGGGGGGGGCAAGACACCATATATTTT
TRBJ2-7,NA,TRBD1,TRBV5-1,CASSSEQGAKNEQYF,TGCGCCAGCAGCTCGGAACAGGGGGCTAAGAACGAGCAGTACTTC
TRBJ2-7,NA,TRBD2,TRBV7-2,CASSLGLAGEQYF,TGTGCCAGCAGCTTAGGACTAGCGGGGGAGCAGTACTTC
TRBJ1-5,NA,NA,TRBV5-1,CASSLGDFNQPQHF,TGCGCCAGCAGCTTGGGAGATTTCAACCAGCCCCAGCATTTT
TRBJ1-6,NA,NA,TRBV6-1,CASSEGRQNSPLHF,TGTGCCAGCAGTGAAGGCAGACAGAATTCACCCCTCCACTTT
TRBJ1-5,NA,NA,TRBV10-2,CASRGDGGDNQPQHF,TGCGCCAGCAGGGGGGATGGCGGGGACAATCAGCCCCAGCATTTT
TRBJ2-7,NA,NA,TRBV13,CASSLGLRQKTYEQYF,TGTGCCAGCAGCTTAGGCCTGAGACAGAAGACCTACGAGCAGTACTTC
TRBJ2-1,NA,NA,TRBV7-2,CASSLATGGYNEQFF,TGTGCCAGCAGCTTAGCGACAGGCGGGTACAATGAGCAGTTCTTC
TRBJ1-4,NA,NA,TRBV9,CASSRKWGEEEKLFF,TGTGCCAGCAGCAGGAAGTGGGGGGAGGAAGAAAAACTGTTTTTT
TRBJ2-7,NA,NA,TRBV30,CAWSVGGGLYF,TGTGCCTGGAGTGTCGGGGGTGGACTGTACTTC
TRBJ1-5,few,NA,TRBV4-1,CASSQVRGNQPQHF,TGCGCCAGCAGCCAAGTTCGGGGAAATCAGCCCCAGCATTTT
TRBJ1-2,NA,NA,TRBV2,CASSDDKGYGYTF,TGTGCCAGCAGCGACGACAAGGGATATGGCTACACCTTC
TRBJ1-2,many,NA,TRBV4-1,CASSQPLRKDGYTF,TGCGCCAGCAGCCAACCTTTGAGGAAGGATGGCTACACCTTC
TRBJ2-3,NA,NA,TRBV6-1,CASSVGLNTDTQYF,TGTGCCAGCAGTGTAGGTCTAAACACAGATACGCAGTATTTT
TRBJ2-7,NA,TRBD1,TRBV15,CATSHWGQSYEQYF,TGTGCCACCAGCCACTGGGGACAGTCCTACGAGCAGTACTTC
TRBJ2-5,NA,NA,TRBV7-9,CASSFEGLGETQYF,TGTGCCAGCAGCTTTGAAGGACTCGGGGAGACCCAGTACTTC
TRBJ1-2,few,NA,TRBV5-1,CASSLDQGYGYTF,TGCGCCAGCAGCTTAGATCAGGGCTATGGCTACACCTTC
TRBJ1-5,NA,TRBD1,TRBV7-9,CASSSGDRDHQPQHF,TGTGCCAGCAGCTCCGGGGACAGGGATCATCAGCCCCAGCATTTT
TRBJ1-2,few,TRBD1,TRBV6-5,CASSVTGGGYTF,TGTGCCAGCAGCGTCACAGGGGGTGGCTACACCTTC
TRBJ1-2,few,NA,TRBV6-5,CASRIPSSYGYTF,TGTGCCAGCAGGATACCATCTTCCTATGGCTACACCTTC
TRBJ1-6,NA,NA,TRBV29-1,CSVGFGGSPLHF,TGCAGCGTTGGCTTTGGGGGCTCACCCCTCCACTTT
TRBJ1-1,NA,NA,TRBV18,CASSPWGPNTEAFF,TGTGCCAGCTCACCCTGGGGGCCGAACACTGAAGCTTTCTTT
TRBJ2-7,once,TRBD2,TRBV5-6,CASILGGGPLHEQYF,TGTGCCAGCATTCTGGGGGGAGGGCCACTCCACGAGCAGTACTTC
TRBJ2-1,once,TRBD2,TRBV18,CASSPPFRQGGINEQFF,TGTGCCAGCTCACCACCGTTCCGGCAGGGAGGGATCAATGAGCAGTTCTTC
TRBJ1-4,NA,NA,TRBV2,CASRWQVLGEKLFF,TGTGCCAGCAGATGGCAGGTTCTTGGTGAAAAACTGTTTTTT
TRBJ1-1,few,NA,TRBV6-6,CASRYLPQNTEAFF,TGTGCCAGCAGGTACCTCCCACAGAACACTGAAGCTTTCTTT
TRBJ1-4,once,NA,TRBV11-2,CASGHLNEKLFF,TGTGCCAGCGGACACCTTAATGAAAAACTGTTTTTT
TRBJ2-5,NA,NA,TRBV15,CATSFKISGSAETQYF,TGTGCCACCAGCTTTAAGATATCGGGGAGTGCGGAGACCCAGTACTTC
TRBJ1-5,NA,NA,TRBV30,CAFDGDNQPQHF,TGTGCCTTTGACGGGGATAATCAGCCCCAGCATTTT
TRBJ2-1,NA,TRBD2,TRBV5-1,CASSLDGLVRNEQFF,TGCGCCAGCAGCCTTGACGGACTAGTTCGAAATGAGCAGTTCTTC
TRBJ1-1,NA,NA,TRBV6-6,CASITGGTEAFF,TGTGCCAGCATCACCGGAGGCACTGAAGCTTTCTTT